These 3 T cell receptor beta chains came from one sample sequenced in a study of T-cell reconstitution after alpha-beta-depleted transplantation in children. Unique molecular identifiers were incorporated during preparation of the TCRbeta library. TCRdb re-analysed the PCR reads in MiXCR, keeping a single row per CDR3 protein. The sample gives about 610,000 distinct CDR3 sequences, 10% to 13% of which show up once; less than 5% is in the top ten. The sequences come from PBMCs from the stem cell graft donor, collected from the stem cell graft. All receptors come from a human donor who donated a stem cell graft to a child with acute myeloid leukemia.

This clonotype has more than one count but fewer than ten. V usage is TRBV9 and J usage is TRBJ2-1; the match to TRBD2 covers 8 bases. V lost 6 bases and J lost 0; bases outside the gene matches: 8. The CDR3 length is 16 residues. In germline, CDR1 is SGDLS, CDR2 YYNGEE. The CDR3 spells CASNSGGASSYNEQFF. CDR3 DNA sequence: TGTGCCAGCAACTCGGGGGGGGCGAGCTCCTACAATGAGCAGTTCTTC.

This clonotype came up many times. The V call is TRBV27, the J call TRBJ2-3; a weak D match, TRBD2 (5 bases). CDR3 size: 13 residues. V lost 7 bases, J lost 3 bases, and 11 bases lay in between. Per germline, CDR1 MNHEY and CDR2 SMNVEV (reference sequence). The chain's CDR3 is CASTNGITDTQYF. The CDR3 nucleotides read TGTGCCAGCACAAACGGGATAACAGATACGCAGTATTTT.

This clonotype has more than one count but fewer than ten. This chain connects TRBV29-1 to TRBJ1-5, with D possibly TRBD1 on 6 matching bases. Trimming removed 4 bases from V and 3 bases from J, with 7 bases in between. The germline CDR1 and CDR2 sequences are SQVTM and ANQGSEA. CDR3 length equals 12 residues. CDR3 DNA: TGCAGCGTTGGGACAGACAATCAGCCCCAGCATTTT. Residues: CSVGTDNQPQHF.